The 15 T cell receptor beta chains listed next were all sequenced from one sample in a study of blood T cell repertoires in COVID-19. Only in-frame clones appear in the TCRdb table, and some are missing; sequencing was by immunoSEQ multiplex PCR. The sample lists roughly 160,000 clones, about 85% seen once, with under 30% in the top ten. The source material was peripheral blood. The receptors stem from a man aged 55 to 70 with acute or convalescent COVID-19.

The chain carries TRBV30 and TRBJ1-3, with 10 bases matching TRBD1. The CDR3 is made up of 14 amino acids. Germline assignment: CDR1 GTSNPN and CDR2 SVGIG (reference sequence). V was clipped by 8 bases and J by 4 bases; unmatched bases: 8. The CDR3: CAGETGGSGNTIYF. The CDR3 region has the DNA TGTGCCGGGGAGACAGGGGGCTCGGGAAACACCATATATTTT.

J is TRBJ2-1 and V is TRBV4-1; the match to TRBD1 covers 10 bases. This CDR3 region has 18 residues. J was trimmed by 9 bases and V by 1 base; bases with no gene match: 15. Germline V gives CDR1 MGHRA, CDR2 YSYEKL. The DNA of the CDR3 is TGCGCCAGCAGCCAAGTGACATTCGGACAGGGGGAGTTTGGTGAGCAGTTCTTC. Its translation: CASSQVTFGQGEFGEQFF.

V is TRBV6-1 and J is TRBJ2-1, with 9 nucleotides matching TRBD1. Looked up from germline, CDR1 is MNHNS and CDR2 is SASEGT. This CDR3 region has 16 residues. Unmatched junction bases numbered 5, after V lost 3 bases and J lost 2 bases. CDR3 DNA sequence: TGTGCCAGCAGTGACCGGGACAGGGAACCCTACAATGAGCAGTTCTTC. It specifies CASSDRDREPYNEQFF.

Here the CDR3 DNA reads TGTGCCAGCAAGCACCGGGATCCGGGCATGCCACCCCTCCACTTT. This encodes CASKHRDPGMPPLHF. The rearrangement uses TRBV6-5 and TRBJ1-6; D gene uncertain. The CDR3 length is 15 residues. The V gene's germline CDR1 is MNHEY and CDR2 SVGAGI. V was clipped by 7 bases and J by 11 bases, with 21 bases between them.

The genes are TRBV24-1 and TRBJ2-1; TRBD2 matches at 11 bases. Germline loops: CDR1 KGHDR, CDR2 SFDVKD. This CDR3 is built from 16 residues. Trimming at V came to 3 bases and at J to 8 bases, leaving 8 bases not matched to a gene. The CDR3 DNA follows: TGTGCCACCAGTGATACTAGCGGGGGCCCCGGGGATGAGCAGTTCTTC. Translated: CATSDTSGGPGDEQFF.

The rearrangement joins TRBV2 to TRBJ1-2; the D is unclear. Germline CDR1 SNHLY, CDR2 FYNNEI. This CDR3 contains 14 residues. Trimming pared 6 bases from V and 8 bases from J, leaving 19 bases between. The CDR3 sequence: CASSGVAEEEGYTF. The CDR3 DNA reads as TGTGCCAGCAGCGGGGTAGCCGAGGAGGAAGGCTACACCTTC.

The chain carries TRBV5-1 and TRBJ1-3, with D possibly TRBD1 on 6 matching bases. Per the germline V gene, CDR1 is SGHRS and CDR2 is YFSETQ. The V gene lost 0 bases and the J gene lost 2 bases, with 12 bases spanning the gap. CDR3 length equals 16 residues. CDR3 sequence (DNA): TGCGCCAGCAGCTTGGTCGGGCAGGGGACTGGAAACACCATATATTTT. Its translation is CASSLVGQGTGNTIYF.

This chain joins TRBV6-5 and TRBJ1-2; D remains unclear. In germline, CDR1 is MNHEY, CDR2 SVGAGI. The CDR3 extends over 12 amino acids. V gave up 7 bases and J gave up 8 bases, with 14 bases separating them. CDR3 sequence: CASTTIGEGYTF. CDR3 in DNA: TGTGCCAGCACCACCATCGGGGAAGGCTACACCTTC.

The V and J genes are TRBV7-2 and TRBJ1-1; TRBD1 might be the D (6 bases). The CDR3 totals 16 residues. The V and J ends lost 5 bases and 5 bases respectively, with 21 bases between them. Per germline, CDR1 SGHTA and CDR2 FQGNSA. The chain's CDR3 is CASSPLLRGLRTEAFF. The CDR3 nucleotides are TGTGCCAGCAGCCCCCTTTTGCGGGGGCTGAGGACTGAAGCTTTCTTT.

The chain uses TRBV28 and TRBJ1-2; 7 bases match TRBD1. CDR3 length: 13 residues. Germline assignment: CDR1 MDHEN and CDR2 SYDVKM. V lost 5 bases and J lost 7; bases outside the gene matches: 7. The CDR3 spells CASSLRGRRGYTF. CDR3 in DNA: TGTGCCAGCAGTCTTAGGGGGCGTCGTGGCTACACCTTC.

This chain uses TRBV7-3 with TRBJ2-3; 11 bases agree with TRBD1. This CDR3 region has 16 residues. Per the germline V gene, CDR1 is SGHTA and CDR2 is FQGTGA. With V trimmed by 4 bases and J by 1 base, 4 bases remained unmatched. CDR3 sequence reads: CASSSGQGDGTDTQYF. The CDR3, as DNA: TGTGCCAGCAGCTCGGGACAGGGGGATGGCACAGATACGCAGTATTTT.

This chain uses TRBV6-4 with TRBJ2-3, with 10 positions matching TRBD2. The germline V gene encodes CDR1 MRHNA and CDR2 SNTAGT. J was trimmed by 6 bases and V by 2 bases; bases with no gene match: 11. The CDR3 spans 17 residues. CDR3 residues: CASSDGPAGGPGDTQYF. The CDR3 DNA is TGTGCCAGCAGTGACGGGCCAGCGGGGGGGCCGGGGGATACGCAGTATTTT.

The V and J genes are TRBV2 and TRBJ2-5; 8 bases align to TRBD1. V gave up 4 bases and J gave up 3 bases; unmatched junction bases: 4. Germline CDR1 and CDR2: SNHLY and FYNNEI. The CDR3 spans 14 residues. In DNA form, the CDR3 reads TGTGCCAGCAGTGGAATGGGACAGGAAGAGACCCAGTACTTC. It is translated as CASSGMGQEETQYF.

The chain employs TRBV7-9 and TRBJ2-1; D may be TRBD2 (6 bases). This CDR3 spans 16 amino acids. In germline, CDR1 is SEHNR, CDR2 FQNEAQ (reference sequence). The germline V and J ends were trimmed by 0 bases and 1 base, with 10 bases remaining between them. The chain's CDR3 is CASSLAGLLSYNEQFF. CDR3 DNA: TGTGCCAGCAGCTTAGCGGGACTGCTTTCCTACAATGAGCAGTTCTTC. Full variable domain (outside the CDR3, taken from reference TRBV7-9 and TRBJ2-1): DTGVSQNPRHKITKRGQNVTFRCDPISEHNRLYWYRQTLGQGPEFLTYFQNEAQLEKSRLLSDRFSAERPKGSFSTLEIQRTEQGDSAMYLCASSLAGLLSYNEQFFGPGTRLTVL.

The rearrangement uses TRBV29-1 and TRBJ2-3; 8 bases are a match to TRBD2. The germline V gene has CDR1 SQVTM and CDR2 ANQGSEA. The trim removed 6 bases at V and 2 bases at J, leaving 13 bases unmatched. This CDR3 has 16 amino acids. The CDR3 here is CSVLGGVAGTTDTQYF. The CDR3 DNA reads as TGCAGCGTCCTCGGCGGGGTAGCGGGGACCACAGATACGCAGTATTTT.